The 9 T cell receptor beta chains listed next were all sequenced from one sample in a study of control samples from healthy donors and cancer patients. TCRdb keeps only in-frame clones here, not all; method: immunoSEQ multiplex PCR. This table holds around 100,000 clones, approximately 90% found once. Sequencing input: PBMCs. Receptors were obtained from a man in his 60s with lung cancer.

The chain couples TRBV7-3 to TRBJ1-1; maybe TRBD1 (5 bases). CDR3 length: 14 amino acids. CDR1 and CDR2 from the germline V gene are SGHTA and FQGTGA. V lost 2 bases and J 4 bases, leaving 11 bases between the germline ends. The CDR3 nucleotides are TGTGCCAGCAGCTTAGTGGGGGGGGGCACTGAAGCTTTCTTT. It translates to CASSLVGGGTEAFF. The full variable domain, with the rest looked up from reference TRBV7-3 and TRBJ1-1, is GAGVSQTPSNKVTEKGKYVELRCDPISGHTALYWYRQSLGQGPEFLIYFQGTGAADDSGLPNDRFFAVRPEGSVSTLKIQRTERGDSAVYLCASSLVGGGTEAFFGQGTRLTVV.

The V and J genes are TRBV7-6 and TRBJ2-5; weak D call: TRBD2 (5 bases). Germline CDR1 SGHVS, CDR2 FNYEAQ. The CDR3 contains 15 residues. Deletions cut 3 bases from V and 5 bases from J, with 16 bases between. CDR3 bases: TGTGCCAGCAGCTTGAGGGATCCACCTGGGGAGACCCAGTACTTC. Translated, it gives CASSLRDPPGETQYF.

The genes are TRBV5-1 and TRBJ1-1; D unresolved. Germline V gene data show CDR1 as SGHRS and CDR2 as YFSETQ. V lost 0 bases and J 0 bases, leaving 6 bases between the germline ends. There are 14 residues in the CDR3. The CDR3 sequence: CASSLVQLNTEAFF. The CDR3 coding sequence is TGCGCCAGCAGCTTGGTACAGTTGAACACTGAAGCTTTCTTT.

A note on this clone: Within the sample, other DNA sequences also encode this same CDR3. The chain has TRBV7-2 and TRBJ1-2, with D uncertain. From germline, CDR1 is SGHTA and CDR2 FQGNSA. The length of the CDR3 is 14 residues. V dropped 1 base and J dropped 4 bases, with 10 bases sitting between them. CDR3 DNA sequence: TGTGCCAGCAGCTTAGTAACTGCCCCCTATGGCTACACCTTC. It codes for CASSLVTAPYGYTF.

The chain joins TRBV9 to TRBJ1-1, with D tentatively TRBD1 (6 bases). Germline V lookup: CDR1 SGDLS, CDR2 YYNGEE. The CDR3 loop spans 14 amino acids. V lost 0 bases and J 5 bases, leaving 11 bases between the germline ends. The chain's CDR3 is CASSVVGASTEAFF. CDR3 in DNA: TGTGCCAGCAGCGTAGTGGGGGCCAGTACTGAAGCTTTCTTT.

This rearrangement joins TRBV5-1 to TRBJ2-2, with D tentatively TRBD1 (5 bases). The CDR3 is 15 residues long. Germline CDR1 and CDR2: SGHRS and YFSETQ. V lost 2 bases, J lost 4 bases, and 12 bases lay in between. CDR3: CASSFGNQGTGELFF. Written as DNA, the CDR3 is TGCGCCAGCAGCTTCGGAAATCAGGGCACCGGGGAGCTGTTTTTT. The variable domain in full, with the rest retrieved from reference TRBV5-1 and TRBJ2-2, is KAGVTQTPRYLIKTRGQQVTLSCSPISGHRSVSWYQQTPGQGLQFLFEYFSETQRNKGNFPGRFSGRQFSNSRSEMNVSTLELGDSALYLCASSFGNQGTGELFFGEGSRLTVL.

This clone was seen more than once but under ten times. The chain employs TRBV19 and TRBJ1-3; 7 bases line up with TRBD1. This CDR3 is 15 amino acids long. Germline V lookup: CDR1 LNHDA, CDR2 SQIVND (reference sequence). The J segment lost 0 bases and the V segment lost 4 bases, leaving 3 bases of the junction unmatched. This CDR3 reads CASSRGTDSGNTIYF. The CDR3, as DNA: TGTGCCAGTAGTAGGGGGACAGACTCTGGAAACACCATATATTTT.

CDR3 sequence: CASSHLDRGTEAFF. CDR3 coding DNA: TGTGCCAGCAGCCACCTGGACAGGGGCACTGAAGCTTTCTTT. The chain employs TRBV3-1 (or the pseudogene TRBV3-2) and TRBJ1-1; 9 nucleotides line up with TRBD1. Germline values: CDR1 LGHDT, CDR2 YNNKEL (reference sequence). The J segment lost 4 bases and the V segment lost 3 bases, leaving 3 bases of the junction unmatched. The CDR3 has 14 amino acids.

The table lists this clone with a count of one. The chain is built from TRBV7-2 and TRBJ2-7; possible D gene TRBD1, 5 bases. The CDR3 extends over 14 amino acids. V was clipped by 0 bases and J by 7 bases, with 13 bases between them. Germline V lookup: CDR1 SGHTA, CDR2 FQGNSA. The CDR3 protein is CASSLAGRVSEQYF. As DNA, the CDR3 is TGTGCCAGCAGCTTAGCGGGCAGGGTTTCGGAGCAGTACTTC.